This T cell receptor (beta chain) was obtained from a study of spatial heterogeneity in lung cancer. Findings of the study overall: Tumoral mutation counts were tracked by counts of expanded intratumoral alpha and beta TCRs.

TCRdb analysed the 5' RACE reads with MiXCR anew, one entry per CDR3 protein. The top ten hold about 7.7% of the sample, which has about 25,000 distinct CDR3 sequences, 8.8% seen once. Time point reported: sample taken at primary tumor resection. This clonotype was found many times. The antigen is not known. The clonotype comes from a male donor with early-stage non-small cell lung cancer. The material was lung tumor tissue, obtained at surgery.

CDR3: CASSLEGQRQGQYF. The CDR3 DNA is TGTGCCAGCAGCTTAGAGGGACAGCGCCAGGGGCAGTACTTC. The V call is TRBV11-2, the J call TRBJ2-4; TRBD1 matches at 7 bases. The junction had 9 bases not matched to a gene; V was cut back by 0 bases and J by 13 bases. Germline CDR1 is SGHAT and CDR2 is FQNNGV. The CDR3 has 14 residues.